The 22 T cell receptor beta chains given below trace back to one sample, sequenced in a study of T-cell memory formation after mild COVID-19. TCRdb re-called the 5' RACE reads through MiXCR, storing one row per CDR3 protein. The sample holds about 200,000 distinct CDR3 sequences, over 7.5% seen once. The material sequenced was PBMCs or a T cell subset sorted from them (not recorded which). These TCRs come from a man younger than 35 who had mild COVID-19 (a few samples of this study predate the infection). Cell type and time point are not known.

The table lists this clonotype with a few counts. The V and J genes are TRBV11-3 and TRBJ2-2; 9 nucleotides agree with TRBD1. The CDR3 is made up of 15 amino acids. The V and J ends lost 8 bases and 4 bases, in that order; junction bases with no gene match: 8. Germline CDR1 reads SGHNT; CDR2 reads YENEEA. CDR3 residues: CASGKGQGGTGELFF. CDR3 coding DNA: TGTGCCAGCGGAAAGGGACAGGGAGGCACCGGGGAGCTGTTTTTT. Supplemented by reference TRBV11-3 and TRBJ2-2, the full variable domain reads EAGVVQSPRYKIIEKKQPVAFWCNPISGHNTLYWYLQNLGQGPELLIRYENEEAVDDSQLPKDRFSAERLKGVDSTLKIQPAELGDSAVYLCASGKGQGGTGELFFGEGSRLTVL.

The CDR3 spells CASSLRGRAAEAFF. CDR3 DNA sequence: TGTGCCAGCAGCTTAAGGGGGAGAGCGGCTGAAGCTTTCTTT. The chain uses TRBV7-8 and TRBJ1-1; D perhaps matches TRBD1 (6 bases). Germline-derived CDR1 and CDR2 are SGHVS and FQNEAQ. V was clipped by 2 bases and J by 6 bases, with 13 bases between them. This CDR3 region has 14 residues.

The gene calls are TRBV6-1 and TRBJ2-3; D is perhaps TRBD1 (5 bases). The CDR3 spans 14 residues. V was trimmed by 7 bases and J by 4 bases, leaving 15 bases between them. Germline lookup yields CDR1 MNHNS and CDR2 SASEGT. The DNA of the CDR3 is TGTGCCAGCATTGAGGACAACACGGCAGATACGCAGTATTTT. Its translation is CASIEDNTADTQYF.

This clonotype was detected only a few times. The CDR3 loop reads CSARNHYTDTQYF. The DNA for the CDR3 is TGCAGTGCTAGAAATCACTACACAGATACGCAGTATTTT. The chain recombines TRBV20-1 with TRBJ2-3; D is unresolved. The CDR3 length is 13 residues. V shed 2 bases and J shed 2 bases, with 8 bases lying between them. Germline V CDR1 and CDR2: DFQATT, SNEGSKA (reference sequence).

This clonotype was detected only a few times. The genes are TRBV4-3 and TRBJ2-2; possibly TRBD2 for D (6 bases). The germline V and J ends were trimmed by 8 bases and 7 bases, with 17 bases remaining between them. Germline assignment: CDR1 LGHNA and CDR2 YSLEER. This CDR3 comprises 14 residues. Here the CDR3 DNA reads TGCGCCAGCGGAACCCCAGTCGGGGGCGGGGAGCTGTTTTTT. Residues: CASGTPVGGGELFF.

At least ten counts were recorded for this clonotype. This rearrangement joins TRBV12-3 or TRBV12-4 to TRBJ2-2; TRBD1 aligns across 7 bases. This CDR3 is 13 amino acids long. V was clipped by 6 bases and J by 6 bases; unmatched bases: 4. In DNA, the CDR3 is TGTGCCAGCAGCCCGACAGGGTCCGGGGAGCTGTTTTTT. Amino acid sequence: CASSPTGSGELFF.

This clonotype was seen a few times. This chain uses TRBV7-2 with TRBJ2-1; 11 bases match TRBD2. The CDR3 is 16 residues long. Germline CDR1 and CDR2: SGHTA and FQGNSA. V lost 3 bases and J lost 0; bases outside the gene matches: 1. The CDR3 DNA is TGTGCCAGCAGCTTGACTAGCGGGGTCTCCTACAATGAGCAGTTCTTC. It specifies CASSLTSGVSYNEQFF.

The V and J genes are TRBV11-2 and TRBJ2-3; 8 bases align to TRBD2. In germline, CDR1 is SGHAT, CDR2 FQNNGV. The CDR3 extends over 17 amino acids. With V trimmed by 4 bases and J by 9 bases, 18 bases remained unmatched. CDR3 sequence: CASSSAPGTSGEGTQYF. The CDR3 DNA reads TGTGCCAGCAGCTCGGCTCCCGGGACTAGTGGCGAAGGGACGCAGTATTTT.

This clonotype showed up just a few times. The CDR3 region is CASTRGGYTDTQYF. The CDR3 DNA sequence: TGTGCCAGCACCCGAGGAGGCTACACAGATACGCAGTATTTT. The chain couples TRBV7-2 to TRBJ2-3; D is possibly TRBD2 (5 bases). V dropped 7 bases and J dropped 2 bases, with 13 bases sitting between them. The length of the CDR3 is 14 residues. CDR1 is SGHTA and CDR2 is FQGNSA in the germline V gene.

The count of this clonotype is one. V is TRBV5-4 and J is TRBJ2-4, with D tentatively TRBD1 (6 bases). Per the germline V gene, CDR1 is SGHNT and CDR2 is YYREEE (reference sequence). The V gene lost 4 bases and the J gene lost 6 bases, with 14 bases spanning the gap. There are 14 residues in the CDR3. CDR3 sequence: CASSSQGTTNIQYF. CDR3 DNA sequence: TGTGCCAGCAGCAGTCAGGGGACCACAAACATTCAGTACTTC. Full variable domain (outside the CDR3, taken from reference TRBV5-4 and TRBJ2-4): ETGVTQSPTHLIKTRGQQVTLRCSSQSGHNTVSWYQQALGQGPQFIFQYYREEENGRGNFPPRFSGLQFPNYSSELNVNALELDDSALYLCASSSQGTTNIQYFGAGTRLSVL.

J is TRBJ2-6 and V is TRBV4-2; 11 bases are a match to TRBD1. The germline CDR1 and CDR2 sequences are LGHNA and YNFKEQ. The CDR3 is 17 residues long. The junction had 6 bases not matched to a gene; V was cut back by 7 bases and J by 1 base. CDR3: CASTGGQGVSGANVLTF. Written as DNA, the CDR3 is TGTGCCAGCACGGGGGGACAGGGGGTATCTGGGGCCAACGTCCTGACTTTC.

This clonotype was recorded many times. The chain combines TRBV20-1 with TRBJ2-4; 8 bases map to TRBD2. The junction had 3 bases not matched to a gene; V was cut back by 3 bases and J by 5 bases. This CDR3 has 13 amino acids. Germline V gene data show CDR1 as DFQATT and CDR2 as SNEGSKA (reference sequence). CDR3: CSARRGVQNIQYF. The CDR3 nucleotides are TGCAGTGCTAGGCGGGGGGTCCAAAACATTCAGTACTTC.

The chain employs TRBV29-1 and TRBJ1-5, with 9 bases matching TRBD1. Losses at the gene ends were 4 bases for V and 6 bases for J; bases not matched to a gene: 4. In germline, CDR1 is SQVTM, CDR2 ANQGSEA. This CDR3 is built from 13 residues. CDR3 DNA sequence: TGCAGCGTTGGGACAGGGGCCTCTCAGCCCCAGCATTTT. As protein: CSVGTGASQPQHF.

This clonotype was found many times. V usage is TRBV7-3 and J usage is TRBJ2-2; D is uncertain. Per the germline V gene, CDR1 is SGHTA and CDR2 is FQGTGA. CDR3 length: 14 amino acids. The V and J ends lost 10 bases and 4 bases respectively, with 16 bases between them. The CDR3 sequence is CATKISSSTGELFF. The DNA of the CDR3 is TGTGCCACCAAGATAAGCTCCTCCACCGGGGAGCTGTTTTTT. Together with reference TRBV7-3 and TRBJ2-2, the CDR3 gives the full variable domain: GAGVSQTPSNKVTEKGKYVELRCDPISGHTALYWYRQSLGQGPEFLIYFQGTGAADDSGLPNDRFFAVRPEGSVSTLKIQRTERGDSAVYLCATKISSSTGELFFGEGSRLTVL.

The CDR3 sequence is CASSRSRGANEKLFF. CDR3 DNA: TGTGCCAGCAGTCGATCCAGGGGCGCAAATGAAAAACTGTTTTTT. The rearrangement uses TRBV2 and TRBJ1-4; D is perhaps TRBD1 (6 bases). The ends were cut back, 5 bases at V and 5 bases at J, with 15 bases in the middle. Germline lookup yields CDR1 SNHLY and CDR2 FYNNEI. The CDR3 has 15 amino acids.

This rearrangement joins TRBV6-2 or TRBV6-3 to TRBJ2-7, with 8 bases aligning to TRBD1. The CDR3 loop spans 15 amino acids. Germline V CDR1 and CDR2: MNHEY, SVGEGT. J was trimmed by 3 bases and V by 0 bases; bases with no gene match: 4. The CDR3 spells CASSYSTGVLYEQYV. The CDR3 DNA reads as TGTGCCAGCAGTTACTCGACAGGGGTCCTCTACGAGCAGTACGTC.

The J gene is TRBJ2-6, the V gene TRBV24-1, with a weak D call TRBD1 (5 bases). CDR3 size: 17 residues. The V end was cut by 5 bases, the J end by 0 bases, with 13 bases between. Germline-derived CDR1 and CDR2 are KGHDR and SFDVKD. This CDR3 reads CATSGAGLDSGANVLTF. DNA of the CDR3: TGTGCCACCAGTGGGGCAGGGCTTGACTCTGGGGCCAACGTCCTGACTTTC.

In nucleotides, the CDR3 is TGTGCCAGCAGTTTAGGGGAGAGCACTGAAGCTTTCTTT. Residues: CASSLGESTEAFF. J is TRBJ1-1 and V is TRBV12-3 or TRBV12-4; D not certain. The CDR3 runs to 13 residues. Trimming stripped 1 base from V and 4 bases from J, with 7 bases between.

This clonotype turned up a few times. This chain links TRBV5-1 with TRBJ1-2; 9 nucleotides agree with TRBD1. In germline, CDR1 is SGHRS, CDR2 YFSETQ. There are 15 residues in the CDR3. V was pared by 3 bases and J by 4 bases, with 7 bases of the junction left unmatched. CDR3 DNA: TGCGCCAGCAGCTCTACACGGACAGGGGTCTATGGCTACACCTTC. Its translation is CASSSTRTGVYGYTF.

This clonotype was observed many times. The chain couples TRBV28 to TRBJ2-5; weak D call: TRBD1 (5 bases). The CDR3 consists of 13 residues. The germline V gene has CDR1 MDHEN and CDR2 SYDVKM. V shed 6 bases and J shed 1 base, with 9 bases lying between them. The CDR3 sequence: CASRPQGQETQYF. CDR3 sequence (DNA): TGTGCCAGCAGGCCCCAGGGCCAAGAGACCCAGTACTTC.

This clonotype was seen many times. The V call is TRBV12-3 or TRBV12-4, the J call TRBJ2-1, with D perhaps assigned TRBD1 or TRBD2 (5 bases each). V was pared by 8 bases and J by 7 bases, with 21 bases between. The CDR3 covers 15 residues. CDR3 nucleotides: TGTGCCAGCGGAACCGGGACGTCGGAATTTAATGAGCAGTTCTTC. Translation: CASGTGTSEFNEQFF.

This clonotype has ten or more counts. The chain links TRBV7-9 to TRBJ1-2; the match to TRBD1 covers 9 bases. The CDR3 extends over 14 amino acids. Looked up from germline, CDR1 is SEHNR and CDR2 is FQNEAQ (reference sequence). Trimming took 3 bases from V and 7 from J; bases not matched to a gene: 6. CDR3 DNA: TGTGCCAGCAGCTTCGCGGACAGGGGCTCTGGCTACACCTTC. Residues: CASSFADRGSGYTF.